The 29 T cell receptor beta chains below come from one sample, sequenced in a study of T cells in localized non-small cell lung cancer (dated by TCRdb to about 2020). Receptor amplification or capture employed the immunoSEQ multiplex PCR assay. TCRdb mirrors the immuneACCESS table, restricted to in-frame sequences. Some clones are absent from its copies; in checked studies, under half trace to an unresolved V gene, and the reason for the others is unknown. The sample contains some 34,000 clones, roughly 78% of them found a single time. Around 15% of the sample rests with the top ten. The specimen comprised peripheral blood, sampled before any cancer treatment. These receptors all stem from a male donor at least 60 years old with stage III squamous cell lung carcinoma.

V is TRBV7-2 and J is TRBJ1-6; D not resolved. Trimming stripped 5 bases from V and 10 bases from J, with 9 bases between. The germline V gene has CDR1 SGHTA and CDR2 FQGNSA. The CDR3 has 12 amino acids. CDR3 sequence (DNA): TGTGCCAGCAGCCCGTCGGTCTCACCCCTCCACTTT. It specifies CASSPSVSPLHF.

This chain links TRBV5-1 with TRBJ1-4; perhaps TRBD1 as D (6 bases). Germline lookup yields CDR1 SGHRS and CDR2 YFSETQ. Between the trimmed V and J ends, which lost 4 bases and 7 bases, there was a span of 20 bases. This CDR3 spans 16 amino acids. CDR3 DNA sequence: TGCGCCAGCAGCGCAACCGTCGGGGGCGCTGGTGAAAAACTGTTTTTT. Translation: CASSATVGGAGEKLFF.

V usage is TRBV30 and J usage is TRBJ1-2; no reliable D call. Germline assignment: CDR1 GTSNPN and CDR2 SVGIG (reference sequence). The CDR3 is 14 residues long. The V end lost 8 bases, the J end lost 4 bases, and 20 bases lay between the germline ends. As DNA, the CDR3 is TGTGCCGGAAGTAGGCCCCGAGGACGCTATGGCTACACCTTC. It specifies CAGSRPRGRYGYTF.

CDR3 sequence: CASNLGQGDTEAFF. CDR3 nucleotides: TGTGCCAGCAACTTGGGGCAGGGTGACACTGAAGCTTTCTTT. The rearrangement uses TRBV9 and TRBJ1-1; TRBD1 might be the D (5 bases). V shed 6 bases and J shed 3 bases, with 15 bases lying between them. CDR3 size: 14 residues. Germline CDR1 reads SGDLS; CDR2 reads YYNGEE.

The chain is built from TRBV29-1 and TRBJ2-7, with 9 bases lining up with TRBD1. Per germline, CDR1 SQVTM and CDR2 ANQGSEA. Trimming cost V 7 bases and J 5 bases; bases outside gene matches: 9. The CDR3 extends over 13 amino acids. The CDR3 nucleotides are TGCAGCGCCCGCCGGACAGGGGTAAACGAGCAGTACTTC. Its translation: CSARRTGVNEQYF.

This rearrangement joins TRBV19 to TRBJ1-1; 9 bases map to TRBD1. CDR1 and CDR2 (germline): LNHDA, SQIVND (reference sequence). With V trimmed by 7 bases and J by 6 bases, 15 bases remained unmatched. CDR3 length equals 16 residues. The CDR3 loop reads CASIWFDGTGFSEAFF. In nucleotides, the CDR3 is TGTGCCAGTATTTGGTTCGACGGGACAGGGTTCTCTGAAGCTTTCTTT.

This clone was counted a few times. The V gene is TRBV15, the J gene TRBJ1-3; perhaps TRBD1 as D (5 bases). V was shortened by 0 bases and J by 0 bases, with 15 bases between the two germline ends. Germline assignment: CDR1 LNHNV and CDR2 YYDKDF (reference sequence). The CDR3 loop spans 18 amino acids. The CDR3: CATSRDRWGGDSGNTIYF. CDR3 nucleotide sequence: TGTGCCACCAGCAGAGATCGGTGGGGGGGAGACTCTGGAAACACCATATATTTT.

The genes are TRBV27 and TRBJ2-1, with 10 bases fitting TRBD2. V lost 3 bases and J lost 7; bases outside the gene matches: 6. This CDR3 has 15 amino acids. Germline CDR1 and CDR2: MNHEY and SMNVEV (reference sequence). Here the CDR3 reads CASSFSGRIANEQFF. CDR3 nucleotides: TGTGCCAGCAGTTTTAGCGGGAGGATAGCAAATGAGCAGTTCTTC.

The V and J genes are TRBV5-4 and TRBJ2-5; D unclear. There are 13 residues in the CDR3. V was pared by 0 bases and J by 2 bases, with 5 bases between. CDR1 is SGHNT and CDR2 is YYREEE in the germline V gene (reference sequence). The CDR3 spells CASSLGPQETQYF. The DNA of the CDR3 is TGTGCCAGCAGCTTGGGCCCACAAGAGACCCAGTACTTC.

V is TRBV19 and J is TRBJ2-7, with D perhaps TRBD1 (5 bases). The CDR3 extends over 12 amino acids. Germline CDR1 is LNHDA and CDR2 is SQIVND (reference sequence). The V end was cut by 5 bases, the J end by 2 bases, with 7 bases between. The CDR3 coding sequence is TGTGCCAGTAGTGCAGGGCCCTACGAGCAGTACTTC. Translating it yields CASSAGPYEQYF.

This chain connects TRBV5-1 to TRBJ2-5; 9 bases are shared with TRBD2. Per germline, CDR1 SGHRS and CDR2 YFSETQ. There are 18 residues in the CDR3. Trimming took 4 bases from V and 7 from J; bases not matched to a gene: 20. The DNA for the CDR3 is TGCGCCAGCAGCACACAGGGGATTAGCGGGGGCCCGAGGGGGACCCAGTACTTC. Its protein product is CASSTQGISGGPRGTQYF.

CDR3 bases: TGTGCCAGCAGTTGGGGGTCCCAGAGCAATGAGCAGTTCTTC. Protein sequence: CASSWGSQSNEQFF. The genes are TRBV6-5 and TRBJ2-1; the D call may be TRBD1 or TRBD2 (5 bases each). The CDR3 is 14 residues long. V was trimmed by 4 bases and J by 6 bases, leaving 13 bases between them. Germline loops: CDR1 MNHEY, CDR2 SVGAGI.

The chain links TRBV5-5 to TRBJ1-5; possible D gene TRBD1, 6 bases. This CDR3 is built from 15 residues. Trimming left V 2 bases short and J 2 bases short, with 11 bases between. Per germline, CDR1 SGHKS and CDR2 YYEKEE (reference sequence). CDR3 coding DNA: TGTGCCAGCAGCTTTTCAGGGGAGGGCAATCAGCCCCAGCATTTT. Its translation: CASSFSGEGNQPQHF. The complete variable domain, with remaining parts taken from reference TRBV5-5 and TRBJ1-5, reads DAGVTQSPTHLIKTRGQQVTLRCSPISGHKSVSWYQQVLGQGPQFIFQYYEKEERGRGNFPDRFSARQFPNYSSELNVNALLLGDSALYLCASSFSGEGNQPQHFGDGTRLSIL.

The chain uses TRBV15 and TRBJ1-4, with D possibly TRBD1 on 6 matching bases. The ends were cut back, 5 bases at V and 7 bases at J, with 8 bases in the middle. Germline V gives CDR1 LNHNV, CDR2 YYDKDF (reference sequence). The CDR3 length is 12 residues. This CDR3 is CATSWDIEKLFF. Here the CDR3 DNA reads TGTGCCACCAGCTGGGACATTGAAAAACTGTTTTTT. Full variable domain (outside the CDR3, taken from reference TRBV15 and TRBJ1-4): DAMVIQNPRYQVTQFGKPVTLSCSQTLNHNVMYWYQQKSSQAPKLLFHYYDKDFNNEADTPDNFQSRRPNTSFCFLDIRSPGLGDTAMYLCATSWDIEKLFFGSGTQLSVL.

This clone was counted a single time. This sequence joins TRBV18 and TRBJ1-1, with TRBD1 identical over 10 bases. V dropped 2 bases and J dropped 5; count of bases not matched to a gene: 8. The CDR3 totals 16 residues. Germline CDR1 is KGHSH and CDR2 is LQKENI. This chain's CDR3 is CASSPWAGQGRTEAFF. CDR3 sequence (DNA): TGTGCCAGCTCACCATGGGCGGGACAGGGGAGGACTGAAGCTTTCTTT.

The chain recombines TRBV21-1 with TRBJ2-7; the table's D call, TRBD1, was not checked against the DNA. TRBV21-1 counts as a pseudogene. The CDR3 is made up of 13 amino acids. The CDR3 reads CANPGQGLYEQYF. Written as DNA, the CDR3 is TGTGCCAACCCGGGACAGGGGTTATACGAGCAGTACTTC.

The chain employs TRBV28 and TRBJ2-3, with TRBD2 identical over 9 bases. In germline, CDR1 is MDHEN, CDR2 SYDVKM. The J segment lost 3 bases and the V segment lost 4 bases, leaving 5 bases of the junction unmatched. The CDR3 consists of 15 residues. The CDR3 DNA follows: TGTGCCAGCAGTTCTGGCGGGAGGGAGACAGATACGCAGTATTTT. As protein: CASSSGGRETDTQYF. Variable domain in full (rest from reference TRBV28 and TRBJ2-3): DVKVTQSSRYLVKRTGEKVFLECVQDMDHENMFWYRQDPGLGLRLIYFSYDVKMKEKGDIPEGYSVSREKKERFSLILESASTNQTSMYLCASSSGGRETDTQYFGPGTRLTVL.

This chain uses TRBV5-1 with TRBJ2-1, with D hard to call. Trimming removed 5 bases from V and 6 bases from J, with 18 bases in between. Germline-derived CDR1 and CDR2 are SGHRS and YFSETQ. The CDR3 is 15 residues long. The CDR3 protein is CASSLGPDEVNEQFF. CDR3 DNA sequence: TGCGCCAGCAGTCTCGGACCAGATGAGGTCAATGAGCAGTTCTTC.

The chain carries TRBV4-2 and TRBJ1-2, with a possible D match to TRBD1 (5 bases). Germline-derived CDR1 and CDR2 are LGHNA and YNFKEQ. The V gene lost 0 bases and the J gene lost 7 bases, with 15 bases spanning the gap. This CDR3 region has 15 residues. The CDR3 here is CASSQDLEGVSGYTF. The CDR3 bases are TGTGCCAGCAGCCAAGATCTTGAAGGGGTCAGTGGCTACACCTTC.

The chain joins TRBV5-4 to TRBJ2-7; D gene unclear. The CDR3 extends over 11 amino acids. Germline V gene data show CDR1 as SGHNT and CDR2 as YYREEE (reference sequence). Trimming left V 4 bases short and J 6 bases short, with 8 bases between. The CDR3 bases are TGTGCCAGCAGCACACCCCTCGAGCAGTACTTC. Translation: CASSTPLEQYF.

The gene calls are TRBV5-1 and TRBJ2-5; D is unresolved. This CDR3 is 12 amino acids long. V lost 4 bases and J 5 bases, leaving 9 bases between the germline ends. Germline V gene sequence: CDR1 SGHRS, CDR2 YFSETQ. The CDR3 region is CASSQDLETQYF. CDR3 sequence (DNA): TGCGCCAGCAGCCAAGACTTGGAGACCCAGTACTTC.

The chain carries TRBV12-5 and TRBJ1-1; D gene unclear. Germline CDR1 reads LGHNT; CDR2 reads FRNRAP. V lost 2 bases and J lost 3, with 22 bases in between. The length of the CDR3 is 18 residues. The CDR3 sequence: CASGLTHVEGRIYTEAFF. In nucleotides, the CDR3 is TGTGCTAGTGGTTTGACCCATGTGGAAGGGAGGATTTACACTGAAGCTTTCTTT.

This clone was seen a few times. The V gene is TRBV25-1, the J gene TRBJ1-2; D is perhaps TRBD1 (6 bases). Germline V CDR1 and CDR2: MGHDK, SYGVNS. V gave up 2 bases and J gave up 4 bases, with 11 bases separating them. The CDR3 is made up of 14 amino acids. CDR3 DNA sequence: TGTGCCAGCAGTGAAGCAGGGGACCCCTATGGCTACACCTTC. Protein product: CASSEAGDPYGYTF.

CDR3 nucleotides: TGTGCCAGCAGCCCCATCCGACGGGGGGAAAACTCTGGGGCCAACGTCCTGACTTTC. Its translation is CASSPIRRGENSGANVLTF. The chain combines TRBV14 with TRBJ2-6, with 7 bases lining up with TRBD2. This CDR3 is built from 19 residues. The trim removed 4 bases at V and 0 bases at J, leaving 12 bases unmatched. The germline gives CDR1 SGHDN, CDR2 FVKESK.

This chain joins TRBV30 and TRBJ2-1; TRBD2 agrees at 9 bases. Germline values: CDR1 GTSNPN, CDR2 SVGIG (reference sequence). V was pared by 4 bases and J by 9 bases, with 7 bases of the junction left unmatched. This CDR3 has 13 residues. For the CDR3, the DNA is TGTGCCTGGACGCCTGCGCGGGAGGGTGAGCAGTTCTTC. Translation: CAWTPAREGEQFF.

The chain recombines TRBV28 with TRBJ2-7; 11 nucleotides line up with TRBD1. The CDR3 consists of 15 residues. The junction had 7 bases not matched to a gene; V was cut back by 6 bases and J by 3 bases. The germline CDR1 and CDR2 sequences are MDHEN and SYDVKM. The CDR3 bases are TGTGCCAGCAGAAAAGGGGGACAGGGGGGCTACGAGCAGTACTTC. This codes for CASRKGGQGGYEQYF.

J is TRBJ1-3 and V is TRBV7-3; TRBD1 agrees at 7 bases. V was clipped by 5 bases and J by 0 bases; unmatched bases: 1. The CDR3 runs 14 residues. CDR1 is SGHTA, CDR2 FQGTGA, per germline. The CDR3 DNA reads as TGTGCCAGCAGCCAGGGGGTCTCTGGAAACACCATATATTTT. This encodes CASSQGVSGNTIYF.

The chain uses TRBV14 and TRBJ1-4; TRBD1 is a possible D gene (5 bases). Trimming removed 4 bases at V and 0 bases at J, with 9 bases between. Germline-derived CDR1 and CDR2 are SGHDN and FVKESK. The CDR3 spans 15 residues. Here the CDR3 reads CASSLQTATNEKLFF. CDR3 bases: TGTGCCAGCAGCCTACAGACAGCAACTAATGAAAAACTGTTTTTT.

The rearrangement uses TRBV5-1 and TRBJ1-1; TRBD1 might be the D (6 bases). Germline CDR1 reads SGHRS; CDR2 reads YFSETQ. V shed 0 bases and J shed 5 bases, with 14 bases lying between them. This CDR3 contains 15 residues. The chain's CDR3 is CASSLVGGASTEAFF. Written as DNA, the CDR3 is TGCGCCAGCAGCTTGGTCGGGGGCGCATCTACTGAAGCTTTCTTT.